Listed below are T cell receptor beta chains from one sample, sequenced in a study of T cell changes during pregnancy in multiple sclerosis. Clones were sequenced by immunoSEQ multiplex PCR, and TCRdb holds only the in-frame ones, with some missing. This sample has some 70,000 clones, with roughly nine tenths found just once. The sample was CD8+ T cells from peripheral blood mononuclear cells, taken before pregnancy. The origin of the receptors is a female donor with multiple sclerosis, enrolled in a pregnancy study. Both conserved end residues are part of each CDR3. The D gene is left open where the match is weak. Clone size is given for some rows only: seen once, a few or many times, or a class if the clone is expanded.

D: TRBD1
J: TRBJ2-2
V: TRBV6-1
size: NA
CDR3: CASRPTGTAGELFF
DNA: TGTGCCAGCAGGCCGACAGGGACCGCCGGGGAGCTGTTTTTT

D: NA
J: TRBJ2-7
V: TRBV11-2
size: once
CDR3: CASSSNPGYEQYF
DNA: TGTGCCAGCAGCTCCAATCCAGGGTACGAGCAGTACTTC

D: NA
J: TRBJ1-5
V: TRBV2
size: NA
CDR3: CASSVGGGGQPQHF
DNA: TGTGCCAGCAGTGTTGGGGGGGGCGGACAGCCCCAGCATTTT

D: TRBD1
J: TRBJ1-2
V: TRBV27
size: NA
CDR3: CASSLSGTAAYGYTF
DNA: TGTGCCAGCAGTTTATCTGGGACAGCCGCGTATGGCTACACCTTC

D: TRBD2
J: TRBJ2-3
V: TRBV6-5
size: NA
CDR3: CASSPSGGASDTQYF
DNA: TGTGCCAGCAGTCCTAGCGGGGGGGCCTCGGATACGCAGTATTTT

D: NA
J: TRBJ1-2
V: TRBV7-9
size: NA
CDR3: CASSLDLYGYTF
DNA: TGTGCCAGCAGCTTAGATCTCTATGGCTACACCTTC

D: NA
J: TRBJ1-4
V: TRBV7-9
size: few
CDR3: CASNGDGKLFF
DNA: TGTGCCAGCAACGGGGATGGAAAACTGTTTTTT

D: NA
J: TRBJ2-5
V: TRBV29-1
size: NA
CDR3: CSVEVSDSWDETQYF
DNA: TGCAGCGTTGAAGTCTCGGACAGTTGGGATGAGACCCAGTACTTC

D: NA
J: TRBJ1-5
V: TRBV10-2
size: NA
CDR3: CASSGGGMYPQHF
DNA: TGCGCCAGCAGTGGGGGGGGGATGTATCCCCAGCATTTT

D: TRBD1
J: TRBJ2-3
V: TRBV2
size: NA
CDR3: CASSATGITFTDTQYF
DNA: TGTGCCAGCAGTGCGACAGGGATCACCTTCACAGATACGCAGTATTTT

D: NA
J: TRBJ2-3
V: TRBV29-1
size: NA
CDR3: CSVGAGEEDTQYF
DNA: TGCAGCGTTGGGGCAGGGGAAGAAGATACGCAGTATTTT

D: NA
J: TRBJ1-5
V: TRBV19
size: NA
CDR3: CASSVGALSQPQHF
DNA: TGTGCCAGTAGTGTAGGAGCTCTGAGTCAGCCCCAGCATTTT

D: NA
J: TRBJ2-2
V: TRBV5-6
size: once
CDR3: CASSAQVNTGELFF
DNA: TGTGCCAGCAGCGCACAGGTTAACACCGGGGAGCTGTTTTTT

D: NA
J: TRBJ1-1
V: TRBV5-1
size: NA
CDR3: CASSPLFSDSMNTEAFF
DNA: TGCGCCAGCAGCCCCCTGTTTTCTGACAGCATGAACACTGAAGCTTTCTTT

D: NA
J: TRBJ2-1
V: TRBV7-7
size: NA
CDR3: CASSLGVGARNEQFF
DNA: TGTGCTAGCAGCTTAGGAGTGGGGGCCCGCAATGAGCAGTTCTTC

D: NA
J: TRBJ2-1
V: TRBV11-2
size: NA
CDR3: CASSLAGYEQFF
DNA: TGTGCCAGCAGCTTAGCAGGGTATGAGCAGTTCTTC

D: NA
J: TRBJ2-3
V: TRBV6-4
size: NA
CDR3: CASSDGSTDTQYF
DNA: TGTGCCAGCAGTGACGGCAGCACAGATACGCAGTATTTT

D: NA
J: TRBJ2-1
V: TRBV7-9
size: NA
CDR3: CASSSPSASSYNEQFF
DNA: TGTGCCAGCAGCTCTCCTAGCGCCAGCTCCTACAATGAGCAGTTCTTC

D: NA
J: TRBJ2-5
V: TRBV19
size: NA
CDR3: CASSIGEGVKTQYF
DNA: TGTGCCAGTAGTATAGGGGAGGGGGTAAAGACCCAGTACTTC

D: TRBD2
J: TRBJ2-2
V: TRBV9
size: NA
CDR3: CASSLWTSGSGELFF
DNA: TGTGCCAGCAGCCTTTGGACTAGCGGGTCCGGGGAGCTGTTTTTT

D: TRBD1
J: TRBJ2-2
V: TRBV6-5
size: once
CDR3: CASSLGQGPTGELFF
DNA: TGTGCCAGCAGTTTAGGACAGGGGCCCACCGGGGAGCTGTTTTTT

D: TRBD2
J: TRBJ2-3
V: TRBV10-3
size: NA
CDR3: CAISGNGLAVLDTQYF
DNA: TGTGCCATCAGTGGTAATGGGCTAGCGGTCCTGGATACGCAGTATTTT

D: NA
J: TRBJ1-1
V: TRBV6-1
size: few
CDR3: CASTLSVGGTEAFF
DNA: TGTGCCAGCACCTTATCAGTGGGGGGGACTGAAGCTTTCTTT

D: NA
J: TRBJ1-2
V: TRBV6-6
size: NA
CDR3: CASSYGGNAGYTF
DNA: TGTGCCAGCAGTTACGGGGGGAACGCTGGCTACACCTTC

D: TRBD2
J: TRBJ2-1
V: TRBV11-2
size: NA
CDR3: CASSLVAGGRVLEQFF
DNA: TGTGCCAGCAGCTTAGTTGCGGGGGGACGGGTTCTTGAGCAGTTCTTC

D: NA
J: TRBJ1-2
V: TRBV9
size: NA
CDR3: CASSVTTGSDYYGYTF
DNA: TGTGCCAGCAGCGTAACTACAGGGTCAGATTATTATGGCTACACCTTC

D: TRBD1
J: TRBJ2-7
V: TRBV30
size: once
CDR3: CAWTLGTGGLYEQYF
DNA: TGTGCCTGGACTCTCGGGACAGGGGGCCTTTACGAGCAGTACTTC

D: NA
J: TRBJ2-3
V: TRBV15
size: NA
CDR3: CATSRGGVSDTQYF
DNA: TGTGCCACCAGCAGAGGGGGAGTTTCAGATACGCAGTATTTT

D: TRBD1
J: TRBJ2-5
V: TRBV4-2
size: few
CDR3: CASSQDVGQGTETQYF
DNA: TGTGCCAGCAGCCAAGATGTGGGACAGGGAACAGAGACCCAGTACTTC

D: NA
J: TRBJ1-3
V: TRBV5-6
size: NA
CDR3: CASSSDLDSSGNTIYF
DNA: TGTGCCAGCAGCTCGGATTTGGACAGCTCTGGAAACACCATATATTTT

D: NA
J: TRBJ1-5
V: TRBV5-3
size: NA
CDR3: CARSWDIKQPQHF
DNA: TGTGCCAGAAGCTGGGACATAAAGCAGCCCCAGCATTTT

D: NA
J: TRBJ2-1
V: TRBV6-1
size: NA
CDR3: CASSGRDTFFNEQFF
DNA: TGTGCCAGCAGTGGACGGGACACCTTTTTCAATGAGCAGTTCTTC

D: TRBD1
J: TRBJ1-5
V: TRBV9
size: NA
CDR3: CASSPRTGVGQPQHF
DNA: TGTGCCAGCAGCCCACGGACAGGGGTGGGACAGCCCCAGCATTTT

D: NA
J: TRBJ2-5
V: TRBV6-1
size: NA
CDR3: CASSEESQVWETQYF
DNA: TGTGCCAGCAGTGAAGAAAGTCAGGTTTGGGAGACCCAGTACTTC

D: TRBD2
J: TRBJ2-1
V: TRBV10-3
size: NA
CDR3: CAISGSSGGTTPSSYNEQFF
DNA: TGTGCCATCAGTGGGAGTAGCGGGGGGACGACCCCGAGCTCCTACAATGAGCAGTTCTTC

D: NA
J: TRBJ2-7
V: TRBV5-5
size: once
CDR3: CASSLASGAGYEQYF
DNA: TGTGCCAGCAGCTTAGCATCAGGTGCCGGCTACGAGCAGTACTTC

D: NA
J: TRBJ2-7
V: TRBV7-8
size: NA
CDR3: CASVAGAIPYEQYF
DNA: TGTGCCAGCGTCGCGGGGGCGATACCGTACGAGCAGTACTTC

D: TRBD1
J: TRBJ1-1
V: TRBV29-1
size: NA
CDR3: CSAAGGKNTEAFF
DNA: TGCAGCGCGGCAGGGGGAAAGAACACTGAAGCTTTCTTT

D: NA
J: TRBJ2-3
V: TRBV5-3
size: NA
CDR3: CARGLVTGCTDTQYF
DNA: TGTGCCAGGGGGCTAGTTACGGGCTGCACAGATACGCAGTATTTT

D: NA
J: TRBJ1-1
V: TRBV21-1
size: NA
CDR3: CASSKFQGLVARTEAFF
DNA: TGTGCCAGCAGCAAATTCCAGGGATTGGTAGCAAGGACTGAAGCTTTCTTT

D: TRBD1
J: TRBJ2-7
V: TRBV6-6
size: NA
CDR3: CASADGTGAYEQYF
DNA: TGTGCCAGCGCAGACGGGACAGGGGCCTACGAGCAGTACTTC

D: TRBD2
J: TRBJ2-1
V: TRBV11-2
size: NA
CDR3: CASSLGSGSYNEQFF
DNA: TGTGCCAGCAGCTTAGGTAGCGGGTCCTACAATGAGCAGTTCTTC

D: TRBD1
J: TRBJ1-3
V: TRBV30
size: NA
CDR3: CAWSVPGQWASEAGNTIYF
DNA: TGTGCCTGGAGTGTACCGGGACAGTGGGCGTCCGAAGCTGGAAACACCATATATTTT

D: NA
J: TRBJ1-1
V: TRBV19
size: NA
CDR3: CASSGVLDHWGTEAFF
DNA: TGTGCCAGTAGCGGGGTCCTGGATCACTGGGGCACTGAAGCTTTCTTT

D: NA
J: TRBJ2-1
V: TRBV29-1
size: NA
CDR3: CSVDPTPGELYNEQFF
DNA: TGCAGCGTTGACCCCACCCCCGGGGAGCTATACAATGAGCAGTTCTTC

D: TRBD1
J: TRBJ2-7
V: TRBV7-9
size: NA
CDR3: CASSGTASYEQYF
DNA: TGTGCCAGCAGTGGGACAGCTTCCTACGAGCAGTACTTC

D: NA
J: TRBJ1-1
V: TRBV27
size: once
CDR3: CASSLSPGSVTEAFF
DNA: TGTGCCAGCAGTTTATCGCCGGGGAGCGTCACTGAAGCTTTCTTT

D: NA
J: TRBJ2-2
V: TRBV9
size: NA
CDR3: CASSGRTESSRELFF
DNA: TGTGCCAGCAGCGGCCGGACAGAGTCCAGCAGGGAGCTGTTTTTT

D: NA
J: TRBJ2-1
V: TRBV7-2
size: NA
CDR3: CASSSGVGGHSYNEQFF
DNA: TGTGCCAGCAGCTCTGGAGTCGGCGGTCACTCCTACAATGAGCAGTTCTTC

D: NA
J: TRBJ2-7
V: TRBV10-1
size: NA
CDR3: CAGGARIYEQYF
DNA: TGCGCAGGGGGGGCAAGGATCTACGAGCAGTACTTC

D: NA
J: TRBJ2-1
V: TRBV27
size: NA
CDR3: CASRDFYNEQFF
DNA: TGTGCCAGCAGGGACTTCTACAATGAGCAGTTCTTC

D: NA
J: TRBJ2-4
V: TRBV6-5
size: NA
CDR3: CASRQTGSPKNIQYF
DNA: TGTGCCAGCAGGCAAACAGGGTCTCCCAAAAACATTCAGTACTTC

D: NA
J: TRBJ1-1
V: TRBV5-1
size: NA
CDR3: CASSLVVDTEAFF
DNA: TGCGCCAGCAGCTTGGTAGTAGACACTGAAGCTTTCTTT

D: NA
J: TRBJ2-7
V: TRBV27
size: NA
CDR3: CASSGGYEQYF
DNA: TGTGCCAGCAGTGGAGGCTACGAGCAGTACTTC

D: NA
J: TRBJ2-7
V: TRBV11-2
size: NA
CDR3: CASSTGTSYEQYF
DNA: TGTGCCAGCAGCACCGGGACAAGCTACGAGCAGTACTTC

D: NA
J: TRBJ2-3
V: TRBV9
size: NA
CDR3: CASSVGDSSVGTQYF
DNA: TGTGCCAGCAGCGTAGGGGACTCCTCGGTGGGCACGCAGTATTTT

D: TRBD1
J: TRBJ2-2
V: TRBV6-5
size: NA
CDR3: CASSYSTGGTGELFF
DNA: TGTGCCAGCAGTTACTCGACAGGGGGCACCGGGGAGCTGTTTTTT

D: TRBD1
J: TRBJ2-1
V: TRBV9
size: few
CDR3: CASSGDRAYEQFF
DNA: TGTGCCAGCAGCGGGGACAGGGCCTATGAGCAGTTCTTC

D: NA
J: TRBJ2-7
V: TRBV5-6
size: NA
CDR3: CASSLGRGEQYF
DNA: TGTGCCAGCAGCTTGGGAAGGGGCGAGCAGTACTTC

D: TRBD1
J: TRBJ2-7
V: TRBV19
size: NA
CDR3: CASSMGAQGRQYF
DNA: TGTGCCAGTAGTATGGGGGCACAGGGGCGGCAGTACTTC